A single sample gave rise to the 14 T cell receptor beta chains below, sequenced in a study of blood T cells in healthy people across ages. Alongside a J-beta primer mix, a sample-barcoded 5' primer served in a second PCR lasting roughly 6 to 11 cycles. TCRdb redid the calling of the 5' RACE reads with MiXCR, one entry per CDR3 protein. The data contain 1.5 million to 2 million distinct CDR3 sequences, approximately 30% of them singletons. Sequences were obtained from blood. These TCRs come from a woman in her 30s in good health.

A remark on this clonotype: A read error may explain this, as a much larger clone is one base away. The J gene is TRBJ2-3, the V gene TRBV7-2; D is unclear. This CDR3 has 15 residues. Germline V gives CDR1 SGHTA, CDR2 FQGNSA. The CDR3 spells CASNLQGIPTDTQYF. In nucleotides, the CDR3 is TGTGCCAGCAACTTACAAGGGATTCCCACAGATACGCAGTATTTT.

This clonotype was recorded a few times. The V gene is TRBV20-1, the J gene TRBJ1-5; 8 bases are a match to TRBD1. The CDR3 spans 13 residues. V dropped 5 bases and J dropped 2; count of bases not matched to a gene: 2. CDR1 and CDR2 from the germline V gene are DFQATT and SNEGSKA (reference sequence). The CDR3 DNA sequence: TGCAGTGCTGGACAGGGCGGCAATCAGCCCCAGCATTTT. Translated, it gives CSAGQGGNQPQHF.

This clonotype appeared a few times. The rearrangement joins TRBV7-9 to TRBJ1-6, with D uncertain. CDR1 and CDR2 from the germline V gene are SEHNR and FQNEAQ (reference sequence). The CDR3 totals 15 residues. V was clipped by 2 bases and J by 6 bases, with 11 bases between them. This CDR3 reads CASSLRRGVNSPLHF. CDR3 DNA: TGTGCCAGCAGCTTACGCCGCGGGGTTAATTCACCCCTCCACTTT. The variable domain in full, completed from reference TRBV7-9 and TRBJ1-6, reads DTGVSQNPRHKITKRGQNVTFRCDPISEHNRLYWYRQTLGQGPEFLTYFQNEAQLEKSRLLSDRFSAERPKGSFSTLEIQRTEQGDSAMYLCASSLRRGVNSPLHFGNGTRLTVT.

This clonotype was picked up many times. V usage is TRBV7-2 and J usage is TRBJ2-5, with D perhaps TRBD2 (5 bases). This CDR3 is 14 amino acids long. Germline V CDR1 and CDR2: SGHTA, FQGNSA. V was pared by 2 bases and J by 5 bases, with 12 bases between. CDR3 amino acids: CASSLTVEVETQYF. CDR3 in DNA: TGTGCCAGCAGCTTAACGGTGGAGGTCGAGACCCAGTACTTC.

This clonotype was seen only a few times. This chain uses TRBV2 with TRBJ2-5; D unclear. V lost 11 bases and J lost 4, with 17 bases in between. CDR3 length equals 13 residues. CDR1 SNHLY and CDR2 FYNNEI come from the germline V gene. The CDR3 is CASSGVIGETQYF. The DNA for the CDR3 is TGTGCCTCCTCTGGAGTAATAGGAGAGACCCAGTACTTC.

This clonotype occurred many times. The chain couples TRBV5-1 to TRBJ2-2; TRBD1 matches 7 bases. Germline CDR1 is SGHRS and CDR2 is YFSETQ. CDR3 size: 14 residues. With V trimmed by 5 bases and J by 1 base, 2 bases remained unmatched. For the CDR3, the DNA is TGCGCCAGCAGGGCAGGGGGGAACACCGGGGAGCTGTTTTTT. Translated, it gives CASRAGGNTGELFF.

This clonotype occurred a few times. The chain recombines TRBV20-1 with TRBJ1-5; D is ambiguous. The V gene's germline CDR1 is DFQATT and CDR2 SNEGSKA (reference sequence). Trimming removed 7 bases at V and 1 base at J, with 5 bases between. The CDR3 covers 11 residues. This CDR3 reads CSVGSNQPQHF. Here the CDR3 DNA reads TGCAGTGTCGGAAGCAATCAGCCCCAGCATTTT.

V is TRBV7-9 and J is TRBJ2-2; 7 positions agree with TRBD1. Germline V gene data show CDR1 as SEHNR and CDR2 as FQNEAQ (reference sequence). V dropped 0 bases and J dropped 8; count of bases not matched to a gene: 3. This CDR3 has 14 residues. The CDR3 reads CASSLAGGEGELFF. As DNA, the CDR3 is TGTGCCAGCAGCTTAGCAGGGGGCGAAGGGGAGCTGTTTTTT.

The chain uses TRBV24-1 and TRBJ1-2; a weak D match, TRBD1 (6 bases). Germline V CDR1 and CDR2: KGHDR, SFDVKD. This CDR3 has 16 amino acids. The V end lost 2 bases, the J end lost 8 bases, and 20 bases lay between the germline ends. The CDR3 nucleotides read TGTGCCACCAGTGATTGGGGGACACCGATGTCCGAAGGCTACACCTTC. This sequence encodes CATSDWGTPMSEGYTF.

Written as DNA, the CDR3 is TGTGCCAGCAGCGTAGTCGGTGGTGATGAAAAACTGTTTTTT. Translating gives CASSVVGGDEKLFF. The V gene is TRBV9, the J gene TRBJ1-4; no definite D call. The CDR3 spans 14 residues. Germline-derived CDR1 and CDR2 are SGDLS and YYNGEE. Trimming took 0 bases from V and 6 from J, leaving 9 bases between them.

The rearrangement links TRBV20-1 to TRBJ2-5, with 8 bases that match TRBD1. After removal of 2 bases from V and 5 bases from J, the junction contained 4 bases not matched to a gene. CDR3 length equals 13 residues. Germline V CDR1 and CDR2: DFQATT, SNEGSKA (reference sequence). CDR3 DNA sequence: TGCAGTGCTAGATCGGACAGGGCGGAGACCCAGTACTTC. Residues: CSARSDRAETQYF.

This clonotype was counted at least ten times. The gene calls are TRBV4-1 and TRBJ2-6; no definite D call. Germline lookup yields CDR1 MGHRA and CDR2 YSYEKL. V was clipped by 0 bases and J by 0 bases, with 9 bases between them. CDR3 length equals 17 residues. CDR3 amino acids: CASSQDYLSSGANVLTF. Here the CDR3 DNA reads TGCGCCAGCAGCCAAGACTATTTAAGCTCTGGGGCCAACGTCCTGACTTTC.

The V and J genes are TRBV5-1 and TRBJ1-6; no reliable D call. CDR3 length: 15 amino acids. Germline CDR1 SGHRS, CDR2 YFSETQ. Trimming left V 0 bases short and J 7 bases short, with 11 bases between. The CDR3: CASSLVAEVNSPLHF. The DNA for the CDR3 is TGCGCCAGCAGCTTGGTGGCAGAAGTCAATTCACCCCTCCACTTT.

The CDR3 bases are TGCGCCAGCAGTCCCGGGACAGGGGGCGTTGAGCAGTTCTTC. This translates into CASSPGTGGVEQFF. The chain recombines TRBV10-2 with TRBJ2-1, with 12 bases that match TRBD1. V lost 5 bases to trimming and J lost 9 bases; unmatched junction nucleotides: 5. Germline values: CDR1 WSHSY, CDR2 SAAADI. The length of the CDR3 is 14 residues.